The source of this TCR beta chain is a study of monozygotic twins with cystic fibrosis. Here immunoSEQ multiplex PCR was the method, and the copy in TCRdb shows in-frame clones only, minus some. The sample has around 20,000 clones, roughly 89% seen once. Germline V gives CDR1 SGHNT, CDR2 YYREEE (reference sequence). The CDR3 spans 16 residues. V lost 4 bases and J lost 6, with 20 bases in between. The chain combines TRBV5-4 with TRBJ2-1; tentatively, D is TRBD1 (6 bases). The receptor was isolated from a girl aged 2-9 years with cystic fibrosis. Material for sequencing was blood. The CDR3 bases are TGTGCCAGCAGCGCCGGACAGCAGGGTAGGTCCAATGAGCAGTTCTTC. Encoded protein: CASSAGQQGRSNEQFF.